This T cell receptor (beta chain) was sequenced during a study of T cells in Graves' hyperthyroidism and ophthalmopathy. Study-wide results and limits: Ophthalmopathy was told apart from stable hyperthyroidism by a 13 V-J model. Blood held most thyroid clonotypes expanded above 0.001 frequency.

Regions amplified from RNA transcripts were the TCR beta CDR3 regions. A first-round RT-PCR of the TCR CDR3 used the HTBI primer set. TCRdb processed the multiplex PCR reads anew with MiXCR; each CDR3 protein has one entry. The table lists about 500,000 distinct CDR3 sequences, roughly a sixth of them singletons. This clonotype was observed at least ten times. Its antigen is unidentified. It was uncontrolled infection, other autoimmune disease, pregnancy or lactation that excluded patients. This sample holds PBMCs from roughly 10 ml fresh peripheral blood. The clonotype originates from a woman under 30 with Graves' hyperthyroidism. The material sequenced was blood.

This chain's CDR3 is CASSRPGEGTQYF. Written as DNA, the CDR3 is TGTGCCAGCAGTCGCCCTGGCGAGGGAACGCAGTATTTT. This sequence joins TRBV2 and TRBJ2-3, with D tentatively TRBD2 (5 bases). Germline V gene data show CDR1 as SNHLY and CDR2 as FYNNEI. The length of the CDR3 is 13 residues. With 5 bases removed from V and 9 bases from J, the gap between germline ends came to 15 bases.